Listed below are T cell receptor beta chains from one sample, sequenced in a study of OX40 agonist ivuxolimab in advanced cancers. Clones were read by immunoSEQ multiplex PCR, and TCRdb kept only the in-frame ones, dropping some. The sample lists 95,000 to 150,000 clones, 93% occurring once. Source: CD4+ or CD8+ T cells sorted from blood, taken in a trial of the OX40 agonist ivuxolimab. Receptors were obtained from an adult with an advanced solid tumor such as melanoma, head and neck, liver or kidney cancer. Both conserved end residues are part of each CDR3. A D gene is named only where the DNA matches it firmly. Clone sizes are given selectively: once, few, many, or a class where the clone is expanded.

>TRBJ2-4|-|TRBD2|TRBV7-8
CASSSRDYWNIQYF
TGTGCCAGCAGCTCCAGGGACTACTGGAACATTCAGTACTTC
>TRBJ2-7|-|TRBD2|TRBV10-1
CARTPPTSGRAYEQYF
TGCGCCAGGACCCCACCGACTAGCGGGAGGGCCTACGAGCAGTACTTC
>TRBJ2-3|-|-|TRBV15
CATSRAWLRAGSADTQYF
TGTGCCACCAGCAGAGCTTGGTTGAGGGCAGGGAGTGCAGATACGCAGTATTTT
>TRBJ2-5|-|-|TRBV4-2
CASSQGTELETQYF
TGTGCCAGCAGCCAAGGGACAGAGTTGGAGACCCAGTACTTC
>TRBJ1-4|once|-|TRBV28
CASRVSNEKLFF
TGTGCCAGCAGGGTGTCTAATGAAAAACTGTTTTTT
>TRBJ1-4|-|-|TRBV15
CATSRGIEKLFF
TGTGCCACCAGCAGAGGGATTGAAAAACTGTTTTTT
>TRBJ1-2|-|-|TRBV28
CASSTTGPSGMGYTF
TGTGCCAGCAGCACCACAGGGCCCTCGGGAATGGGCTACACCTTC
>TRBJ2-2|-|TRBD2|TRBV19
CASSIGTSGRSTGELFF
TGTGCCAGTAGTATAGGGACTAGCGGGAGAAGTACCGGGGAGCTGTTTTTT
>TRBJ1-5|-|-|TRBV25-1
CASSETGVNQPQHF
TGTGCCAGCAGTGAAACGGGGGTAAATCAGCCCCAGCATTTT
>TRBJ2-5|-|-|TRBV25-1
CASSENPTQETQYF
TGTGCCAGCAGTGAAAATCCAACCCAAGAGACCCAGTACTTC
>TRBJ2-5|-|-|TRBV27
CASRSQGRRETQYF
TGTGCCAGCAGAAGCCAGGGACGGCGAGAGACCCAGTACTTC
>TRBJ1-2|-|-|TRBV19
CASSMGAGSYGYTF
TGTGCCAGTAGTATGGGCGCAGGGAGCTATGGCTACACCTTC
>TRBJ2-3|-|TRBD2|TRBV19
CASSTGLASTDTQYF
TGTGCCAGTAGTACGGGACTAGCGAGCACAGATACGCAGTATTTT
>TRBJ1-5|-|-|TRBV7-4
CASSNPSRAPEGQPQHF
TGTGCCAGCAGCAATCCGTCGAGGGCCCCCGAGGGTCAGCCCCAGCATTTT
>TRBJ1-2|-|TRBD1|TRBV18
CASSFNRDSTTWGYTF
TGTGCCAGCTCGTTTAACCGGGACAGCACAACCTGGGGCTACACCTTC
>TRBJ1-1|-|TRBD1|TRBV10-1
CASSSGGANTEAFF
TGCGCCAGCAGTTCAGGGGGTGCGAACACTGAAGCTTTCTTT
>TRBJ2-7|-|TRBD1|TRBV2
CASRTGGRYEQYF
TGTGCCAGCAGGACAGGGGGCAGGTACGAGCAGTACTTC
>TRBJ1-1|-|TRBD1|TRBV2
CASSQDRVVAFF
TGTGCCAGCAGCCAGGACAGGGTGGTAGCTTTCTTT
>TRBJ2-1|once|TRBD2|TRBV5-1
CASSFILAGSYNEQFF
TGCGCCAGCAGCTTCATCTTAGCGGGGTCCTACAATGAGCAGTTCTTC
>TRBJ2-5|-|-|TRBV7-3
CKGFWATQYF
TGCAAAGGGTTCTGGGCCACCCAGTACTTC
>TRBJ2-5|-|-|TRBV5-4
CASSNVGMQETQYF
TGTGCCAGCAGCAACGTGGGTATGCAAGAGACCCAGTACTTC
>TRBJ1-4|once|TRBD1|TRBV9
CASSPRQGTNEKLFF
TGTGCCAGCAGCCCCCGACAGGGAACTAATGAAAAACTGTTTTTT
>TRBJ1-4|-|-|TRBV5-8
CASSLVRATEGKLFF
TGTGCCAGCAGCTTGGTTCGGGCGACAGAAGGAAAACTGTTTTTT
>TRBJ2-1|-|TRBD2|TRBV5-1
CASSPGGGLAVYNEQFF
TGCGCCAGCAGCCCGGGGGGAGGACTAGCGGTGTACAATGAGCAGTTCTTC
>TRBJ2-1|-|-|TRBV7-3
CASSRTESSYNEQFF
TGTGCCAGCAGCCGGACAGAAAGCTCCTACAATGAGCAGTTCTTC
>TRBJ2-2|-|TRBD2|TRBV28
CASTVSGSGELFF
TGTGCCAGCACCGTTAGCGGGAGTGGGGAGCTGTTTTTT
>TRBJ1-2|-|TRBD1|TRBV9
CASSEGAHGANYGYTF
TGTGCCAGCAGCGAGGGGGCCCACGGGGCGAACTATGGCTACACCTTC
>TRBJ2-1|-|TRBD2|TRBV19
CASSISAGVGNEQFF
TGTGCCAGTAGTATCTCAGCGGGAGTCGGAAATGAGCAGTTCTTC
>TRBJ1-3|-|-|TRBV6-6
CASSYDPATGNTIYF
TGTGCCAGCAGTTACGATCCGGCCACGGGAAACACCATATATTTT
>TRBJ1-5|-|TRBD1|TRBV19
CASSIGRTGEDSNQPQHF
TGTGCCAGTAGTATAGGGCGGACAGGAGAAGATAGCAATCAGCCCCAGCATTTT
>TRBJ2-3|-|TRBD2|TRBV4-1
CASSQDRSGGPLGTDTQYF
TGCGCCAGCAGCCAAGATCGGAGCGGGGGGCCGCTGGGCACAGATACGCAGTATTTT
>TRBJ1-5|-|-|TRBV7-3
CASSSDRGQPQHF
TGTGCCAGCAGCTCGGACAGAGGGCAGCCCCAGCATTTT
>TRBJ1-2|-|-|TRBV28
CASSFGDGPNYGYTF
TGTGCCAGCAGTTTCGGTGACGGACCTAACTATGGCTACACCTTC
>TRBJ1-5|-|TRBD1|TRBV19
CASSRGTGNQPQHF
TGTGCCAGTAGTCGAGGGACAGGCAATCAGCCCCAGCATTTT
>TRBJ2-5|-|TRBD2|TRBV28
CASSLLGGQETQYF
TGTGCCAGCAGTTTGCTGGGGGGGCAAGAGACCCAGTACTTC
>TRBJ1-4|-|-|TRBV27
CASSLLGRDEKLFF
TGTGCCAGCAGTTTATTGGGAAGAGATGAAAAACTGTTTTTT
>TRBJ2-7|once|TRBD2|TRBV5-1
CASSPPGTRGYEQYF
TGCGCCAGCAGCCCCCCCGGGACTAGGGGATACGAGCAGTACTTC
>TRBJ2-2|-|TRBD2|TRBV11-3
CASSQGLAGLTGELFF
TGTGCCAGCAGCCAGGGACTAGCGGGGCTCACCGGGGAGCTGTTTTTT
>TRBJ2-3|-|-|TRBV7-2
CASSFLRRGPGPTDTQYF
TGTGCCAGCAGCTTCTTACGGAGGGGGCCCGGCCCCACAGATACGCAGTATTTT
>TRBJ2-5|-|-|TRBV18
CASSDQETQYF
TGTGCCAGCTCAGACCAAGAGACCCAGTACTTC
>TRBJ1-6|-|TRBD1|TRBV5-1
CASSGDRAENSPLHF
TGCGCCAGCAGCGGAGACAGGGCGGAAAATTCACCCCTCCACTTT
>TRBJ2-3|once|-|TRBV7-9
CASSLTGPDTQYF
TGTGCCAGCAGCCTAACAGGGCCAGATACGCAGTATTTT
>TRBJ2-7|-|-|TRBV7-9
CASSRSGPGRQYF
TGTGCCAGCAGCCGCTCGGGGCCGGGACGGCAGTACTTC
>TRBJ1-1|-|TRBD1|TRBV5-5
CASSHRQGALNTEAFF
TGTGCCAGCAGCCACAGACAGGGGGCGCTGAACACTGAAGCTTTCTTT
>TRBJ1-2|-|-|TRBV7-3
CAARRGARDYGYTF
TGTGCCGCCAGAAGGGGGGCGAGAGACTATGGCTACACCTTC
>TRBJ1-2|-|-|TRBV19
CASSQTQRNYGYTF
TGTGCCAGTAGCCAGACCCAGAGGAACTATGGCTACACCTTC
>TRBJ2-1|-|-|TRBV10-2
CASSESRGTYNEQFF
TGCGCCAGCAGTGAGTCGAGGGGGACCTACAATGAGCAGTTCTTC
>TRBJ2-1|-|TRBD2|TRBV6-1
CASSGGGAYEQFF
TGTGCCAGCAGTGGCGGGGGGGCGTATGAGCAGTTCTTC
>TRBJ2-7|-|-|TRBV7-8
CASSLGGPATYEQYF
TGTGCCAGCAGCTTAGGGGGCCCAGCTACCTACGAGCAGTACTTC
>TRBJ1-3|-|-|TRBV9
CASSVESFSGNTIYF
TGTGCCAGCAGCGTAGAATCGTTCTCTGGAAACACCATATATTTT
>TRBJ2-3|-|TRBD1|TRBV12-5
CASGLVPGGKTDTQYF
TGTGCTAGTGGTTTGGTACCAGGGGGTAAAACAGATACGCAGTATTTT